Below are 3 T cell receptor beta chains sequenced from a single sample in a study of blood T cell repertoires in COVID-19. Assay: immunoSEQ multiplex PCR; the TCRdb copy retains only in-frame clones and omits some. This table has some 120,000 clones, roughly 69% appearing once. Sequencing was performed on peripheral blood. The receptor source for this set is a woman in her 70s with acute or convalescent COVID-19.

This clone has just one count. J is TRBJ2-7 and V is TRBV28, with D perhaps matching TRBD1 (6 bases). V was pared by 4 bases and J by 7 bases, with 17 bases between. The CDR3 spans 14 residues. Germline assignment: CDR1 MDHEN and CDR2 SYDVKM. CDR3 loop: CASSSGQSRREQYF. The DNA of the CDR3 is TGTGCCAGCAGTTCAGGACAGTCACGGAGAGAGCAGTACTTC.

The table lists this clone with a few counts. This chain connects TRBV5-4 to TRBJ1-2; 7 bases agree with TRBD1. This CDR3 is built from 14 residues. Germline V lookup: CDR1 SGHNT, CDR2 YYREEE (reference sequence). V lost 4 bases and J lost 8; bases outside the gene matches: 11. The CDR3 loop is CASSLHTGAGGYTF. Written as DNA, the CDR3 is TGTGCCAGCAGCCTTCATACAGGGGCGGGAGGCTACACCTTC.

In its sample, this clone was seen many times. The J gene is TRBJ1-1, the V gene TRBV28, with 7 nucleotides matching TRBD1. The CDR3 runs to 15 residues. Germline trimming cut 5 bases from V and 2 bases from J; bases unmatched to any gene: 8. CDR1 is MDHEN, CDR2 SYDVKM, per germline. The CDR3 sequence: CASSARTGTNTEAFF. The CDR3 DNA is TGTGCCAGCAGTGCTCGGACAGGAACAAACACTGAAGCTTTCTTT.